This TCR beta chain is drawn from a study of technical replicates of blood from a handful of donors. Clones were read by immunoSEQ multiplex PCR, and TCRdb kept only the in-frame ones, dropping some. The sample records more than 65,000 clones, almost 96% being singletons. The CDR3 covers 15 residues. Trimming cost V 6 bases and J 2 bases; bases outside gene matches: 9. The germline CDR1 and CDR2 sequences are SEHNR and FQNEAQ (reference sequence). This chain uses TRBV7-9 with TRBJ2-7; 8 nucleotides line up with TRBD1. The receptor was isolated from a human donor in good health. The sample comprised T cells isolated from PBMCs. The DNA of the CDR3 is TGTGCCAGCAGACCACCGGGACAGGTGACCTACGAGCAGTACTTC. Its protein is CASRPPGQVTYEQYF.